This TCR beta chain was obtained from a study of technical replicates of blood from a handful of donors. Produced via immunoSEQ multiplex PCR; TCRdb's table is partial and in-frame only. The data contain approximately 50,000 clones, about 96% of them singletons. V lost 0 bases and J 5 bases, leaving 5 bases between the germline ends. The germline gives CDR1 SGDLS, CDR2 YYNGEE. The CDR3 sequence is 12 residues long. The clonotype was recovered from a human donor in good health. Sequencing was carried out using T cells isolated from PBMCs. The chain uses TRBV9 and TRBJ1-2; no clear D. Here the CDR3 DNA reads TGTGCCAGCAGCGTAGGAGTTTATGGCTACACCTTC. Translated: CASSVGVYGYTF.